The 18 T cell receptor beta chains reported below all come from one sample, sequenced in a study of radiation and T cells in renal cell carcinoma. Time point here: blood 4 weeks post-SBRT, at nephrectomy. Treatment here: 15 Gy SBRT to primary tumor, nephrectomy 4 weeks later. The repertoire was sequenced with immunoSEQ multiplex PCR; TCRdb's copy has only in-frame clones and lacks some. The table lists approximately 170,000 clones, about 88% of them singletons. Sequencing used blood, obtained from a patient whose treatment included radiotherapy and nephrectomy. The origin of the receptors is a woman aged 45-65 years with renal cell carcinoma.

The V and J genes are TRBV9 and TRBJ2-3; TRBD1 aligns across 9 bases. J lost 1 base, V lost 0 bases, and 12 bases had no gene match. The CDR3 contains 19 residues. In germline, CDR1 is SGDLS, CDR2 YYNGEE. CDR3 in DNA: TGTGCCAGCAGCGTAGAGTTGAAACAGGGGGCTATTGGCACAGATACGCAGTATTTT. Encoded protein: CASSVELKQGAIGTDTQYF. The full variable domain, rest sourced from reference TRBV9 and TRBJ2-3, is DSGVTQTPKHLITATGQRVTLRCSPRSGDLSVYWYQQSLDQGLQFLIQYYNGEERAKGNILERFSAQQFPDLHSELNLSSLELGDSALYFCASSVELKQGAIGTDTQYFGPGTRLTVL.

The J gene is TRBJ1-1, the V gene TRBV6-1; D might be TRBD1 (6 bases). This CDR3 spans 14 amino acids. V lost 2 bases and J 2 bases, leaving 9 bases between the germline ends. Germline V gene data show CDR1 as MNHNS and CDR2 as SASEGT. CDR3 amino acids: CASSELGGNTEAFF. The CDR3 DNA reads TGTGCCAGCAGTGAATTAGGGGGAAACACTGAAGCTTTCTTT.

This chain links TRBV12-5 with TRBJ1-1; possible D gene TRBD1, 5 bases. V was pared by 1 base and J by 8 bases, with 11 bases between. The CDR3 spans 13 residues. Germline V gene data show CDR1 as LGHNT and CDR2 as FRNRAP. The chain's CDR3 is CASGLGQGREAFF. The CDR3 DNA reads as TGTGCTAGTGGTTTGGGCCAGGGTCGAGAAGCTTTCTTT. Based on the CDR3 plus reference TRBV12-5 and TRBJ1-1, the full variable domain is DARVTQTPRHKVTEMGQEVTMRCQPILGHNTVFWYRQTMMQGLELLAYFRNRAPLDDSGMPKDRFSAEMPDATLATLKIQPSEPRDSAVYFCASGLGQGREAFFGQGTRLTVV.

The rearrangement links TRBV5-6 to TRBJ1-1, with D hard to call. With 0 bases removed from V and 3 bases from J, the gap between germline ends came to 12 bases. This CDR3 is 15 amino acids long. Germline values: CDR1 SGHDT, CDR2 YYEEEE. CDR3 region: CASSLDYGRDTEAFF. In DNA form, the CDR3 reads TGTGCCAGCAGCTTGGACTATGGCAGAGACACTGAAGCTTTCTTT.

The chain is built from TRBV7-7 and TRBJ2-2; a weak D match, TRBD2 (6 bases). In germline, CDR1 is SSHAT, CDR2 FNYEAQ (reference sequence). The CDR3 extends over 13 amino acids. The CDR3 DNA is TGTGCTAGCGGAAAAGTGGGCACCGGGGAGCTGTTTTTT. This gives the protein CASGKVGTGELFF.

This sequence joins TRBV7-3 and TRBJ1-6; D is undetermined. The germline V gene encodes CDR1 SGHTA and CDR2 FQGTGA. This CDR3 region has 13 residues. The V and J ends lost 8 bases and 3 bases respectively, with 8 bases between them. The chain's CDR3 is CASSLDYNSPLHF. CDR3 in DNA: TGTGCCAGCTCCCTCGACTATAATTCACCCCTCCACTTT.

This clone was recorded once. V gene TRBV19 combines with J gene TRBJ2-2; 8 bases fit TRBD1. The junction had 8 bases not matched to a gene; V was cut back by 7 bases and J by 7 bases. CDR3 length: 14 amino acids. The germline V gene has CDR1 LNHDA and CDR2 SQIVND (reference sequence). The CDR3 protein is CASTRTGNGGELFF. The CDR3 DNA sequence: TGTGCCAGTACCCGGACAGGGAACGGCGGGGAGCTGTTTTTT.

The gene calls are TRBV11-2 and TRBJ2-1; D possibly uses TRBD1 or TRBD2 (5 bases each). Germline V gene lookup returns CDR1 SGHAT and CDR2 FQNNGV. V shed 4 bases and J shed 9 bases, with 19 bases lying between them. CDR3 size: 15 residues. The CDR3 sequence: CASSSKRAGSGEQFF. Written as DNA, the CDR3 is TGTGCCAGCAGCTCAAAGAGGGCAGGGTCCGGTGAGCAGTTCTTC. The full variable domain, completed using reference TRBV11-2 and TRBJ2-1, is EAGVAQSPRYKIIEKRQSVAFWCNPISGHATLYWYQQILGQGPKLLIQFQNNGVVDDSQLPKDRFSAERLKGVDSTLKIQPAKLEDSAVYLCASSSKRAGSGEQFFGPGTRLTVL.

V gene TRBV4-1 combines with J gene TRBJ2-2; TRBD2 is a possible D gene (5 bases). The CDR3 length is 15 residues. Deletions cut 1 base from V and 6 bases from J, with 12 bases between. Germline V gene lookup returns CDR1 MGHRA and CDR2 YSYEKL. DNA for the CDR3: TGCGCCAGCAGCCAAGCGACGGGGATCCCCGGGGAGCTGTTTTTT. This codes for CASSQATGIPGELFF.

This chain joins TRBV4-2 and TRBJ2-7, with D uncertain. Deletions cut 4 bases from V and 3 bases from J, with 10 bases between. The CDR3 covers 13 residues. CDR1 LGHNA and CDR2 YNFKEQ come from the germline V gene. CDR3 sequence (DNA): TGTGCCAGCAGCCCAGACCTTCTCTACGAGCAGTACTTC. Its protein is CASSPDLLYEQYF.

The chain employs TRBV7-9 and TRBJ2-6, with TRBD2 as a possible D gene (6 bases). This CDR3 spans 15 amino acids. Germline CDR1 and CDR2: SEHNR and FQNEAQ (reference sequence). V lost 5 bases and J 4 bases, leaving 12 bases between the germline ends. DNA of the CDR3: TGTGCCAGCAGCCCCGTCCGGGGGGGGGCCAACGTCCTGACTTTC. It translates to CASSPVRGGANVLTF.

The V call is TRBV11-1, the J call TRBJ1-1; TRBD1 is a possible D gene (6 bases). Germline lookup yields CDR1 SGHAT and CDR2 FQDESV (reference sequence). Trimming pared 2 bases from V and 5 bases from J, leaving 9 bases between. The CDR3 is made up of 13 amino acids. The CDR3 loop is CASSLYRDTEAFF. The DNA of the CDR3 is TGTGCCAGCAGCTTATACAGGGATACTGAAGCTTTCTTT.

On this clone itself: The sample holds other DNA sequences that translate to the same CDR3. The chain has TRBV30 and TRBJ1-1, with 8 bases aligning to TRBD1. The length of the CDR3 is 14 residues. Germline V lookup: CDR1 GTSNPN, CDR2 SVGIG (reference sequence). The ends lost 0 bases at V and 4 bases at J; junction bases unmatched: 4. The CDR3 reads CAWSVGQGTTEAFF. In DNA, the CDR3 is TGTGCCTGGAGTGTTGGACAGGGAACCACTGAAGCTTTCTTT.

This sequence joins TRBV4-1 and TRBJ1-2; TRBD1 aligns across 8 bases. Unmatched junction bases numbered 9, after V lost 4 bases and J lost 8 bases. Looked up from germline, CDR1 is MGHRA and CDR2 is YSYEKL. The CDR3 spans 14 residues. This chain's CDR3 is CASSLPDRGSGYTF. CDR3 in DNA: TGCGCCAGCAGCCTTCCTGACAGGGGAAGCGGCTACACCTTC.

The gene calls are TRBV5-6 and TRBJ2-1, with 8 bases that match TRBD2. Germline assignment: CDR1 SGHDT and CDR2 YYEEEE. V gave up 5 bases and J gave up 2 bases; unmatched junction bases: 6. The CDR3 loop spans 15 amino acids. The CDR3 region has the DNA TGTGCCAGCAGTCAGCGGGGGACCCCCTACAATGAGCAGTTCTTC. Its protein product is CASSQRGTPYNEQFF.

The chain is built from TRBV13 and TRBJ2-1, with D perhaps matching TRBD2 (5 bases). The V end lost 4 bases, the J end lost 7 bases, and 8 bases lay between the germline ends. The CDR3 spans 12 residues. CDR1 and CDR2 from the germline V gene are PRHDT and FYEKMQ (reference sequence). The CDR3: CASSWTGNEQFF. CDR3 coding DNA: TGTGCCAGCAGCTGGACTGGTAATGAGCAGTTCTTC.

The sample holds a few counts of this clone. The chain combines TRBV6-5 with TRBJ1-1; D unclear. The V and J ends lost 7 bases and 2 bases respectively, with 14 bases between them. The CDR3 is made up of 14 amino acids. The germline gives CDR1 MNHEY, CDR2 SVGAGI. CDR3 protein: CASTKARGNTEAFF. CDR3 nucleotide sequence: TGTGCCAGCACCAAAGCCCGGGGTAACACTGAAGCTTTCTTT.

This clone was seen once. The V call is TRBV4-1, the J call TRBJ2-3; 11 bases fit TRBD2. This CDR3 has 18 residues. Germline CDR1 reads MGHRA; CDR2 reads YSYEKL. V lost 2 bases to trimming and J lost 2 bases; unmatched junction nucleotides: 9. The CDR3, as DNA: TGCGCCAGCAGCCAAATTATTACTAGCGGGGGAAACACAGATACGCAGTATTTT. Translated: CASSQIITSGGNTDTQYF.